The 28 T cell receptor beta chains below all came from one sample that was sequenced in a study of T cells in Graves' hyperthyroidism and ophthalmopathy. From RNA transcripts, TCR beta CDR3 regions were amplified. Carried out on the TCR CDR3, a first-round RT-PCR used the HTBI primer set. From the multiplex PCR reads, TCRdb called clonotypes with MiXCR, one entry per CDR3 protein. The table lists some 500,000 distinct CDR3 sequences, about 24% of them singletons. Sample: blood. Receptors were obtained from a woman aged 25 to 39 with Graves' ophthalmopathy.

Note on this clonotype: At one end, the junction sequence differs from germline, possibly due to a read error. The chain couples TRBV27 to TRBJ1-1, with a weak D call TRBD1 (5 bases). The CDR3 spans 15 residues. The germline V gene encodes CDR1 MNHEY and CDR2 SMNVEV (reference sequence). CDR3 sequence (DNA): TGTGCCAGCTGTTTAAACTGGGGCTGGAACACTGAAGCTTTCTTT. This encodes CASCLNWGWNTEAFF.

The V call is TRBV6-1, the J call TRBJ2-2, with 10 bases matching TRBD1. The ends lost 5 bases at V and 4 bases at J; junction bases unmatched: 4. The CDR3 is made up of 15 amino acids. The germline V gene encodes CDR1 MNHNS and CDR2 SASEGT. CDR3 region: CASSTRDRGTGELFF. In DNA form, the CDR3 reads TGTGCCAGCAGTACCCGGGACAGGGGCACCGGGGAGCTGTTTTTT.

About this clonotype: A read error may explain this, as a much larger clone is one base away. Here the CDR3 DNA reads TGTGCCAGCAGACGGACAGGGGCTGCGGAAGTTTTCTTT. Its protein product is CASRRTGAAEVFF. The V and J genes are TRBV6-4 and TRBJ1-1, with TRBD1 identical over 9 bases. The CDR3 spans 13 residues. Germline V gene data show CDR1 as MRHNA and CDR2 as SNTAGT.

This clonotype was recorded many times. The chain combines TRBV6-2 or TRBV6-3 with TRBJ1-2; D unresolved. The CDR3 extends over 13 amino acids. Trimming shortened V by 0 bases and J by 4 bases, and 6 bases separated the two germline ends. The germline gives CDR1 MNHEY, CDR2 SVGEGT. This CDR3 reads CASSYSDSYGYTF. CDR3 DNA sequence: TGTGCCAGCAGTTACTCTGATAGCTATGGCTACACCTTC.

This clonotype was detected ten times or more. V and J are TRBV20-1 and TRBJ1-2, with D uncertain. CDR3 size: 13 residues. Germline CDR1 and CDR2: DFQATT and SNEGSKA (reference sequence). The V gene lost 6 bases and the J gene lost 4 bases, with 15 bases spanning the gap. The CDR3: CSALLGSGYGYTF. In DNA, the CDR3 is TGCAGTGCCCTTCTAGGGTCCGGCTATGGCTACACCTTC.

The table lists this clonotype with many counts. V and J are TRBV20-1 and TRBJ1-5; tentative D call: TRBD1 (5 bases). Germline lookup yields CDR1 DFQATT and CDR2 SNEGSKA (reference sequence). This CDR3 is 15 amino acids long. V was clipped by 1 base and J by 4 bases, with 14 bases between them. The DNA for the CDR3 is TGCAGTGCTAGAGGGGACTTGGGGGTTAATCAGCCCCAGCATTTT. Translation gives CSARGDLGVNQPQHF.

At least ten counts were recorded for this clonotype. This sequence joins TRBV12-3 or TRBV12-4 and TRBJ2-7, with TRBD2 identical over 8 bases. V shed 6 bases and J 2 bases; nucleotides not matched to a gene: 12. CDR3 size: 16 residues. CDR3 nucleotides: TGTGCCAGCAGGATGGGGAAGCGGGGGAACACCTACGAGCAGTACTTC. It yields the protein CASRMGKRGNTYEQYF.

A note on this clonotype: The junction departs from germline at one end; a sequencing error may be responsible. The chain couples TRBV13 to TRBJ1-5; no clear D. Germline V gene sequence: CDR1 PRHDT, CDR2 FYEKMQ (reference sequence). The CDR3 covers 17 residues. CDR3 nucleotide sequence: TGTGCCACCAGCCCTAGGCGGGGTGGACCGAACAATCAGCCCCAGCATTTT. This translates into CATSPRRGGPNNQPQHF.

J is TRBJ2-7 and V is TRBV28; D call uncertain. The CDR3 contains 14 residues. V lost 6 bases to trimming and J lost 8 bases, with 20 bases between them. CDR1 and CDR2 from the germline V gene are MDHEN and SYDVKM. The CDR3 protein is CASSYPGRFMKQYF. CDR3 DNA sequence: TGTGCCAGCAGCTACCCCGGACGGTTTATGAAGCAGTACTTC.

This clonotype was counted ten times or more. The chain combines TRBV7-6 with TRBJ2-4, with D perhaps matching TRBD1 or TRBD2 (5 bases each). Germline V CDR1 and CDR2: SGHVS, FNYEAQ. Trimming pared 1 base from V and 0 bases from J, leaving 19 bases between. This CDR3 comprises 19 residues. The CDR3 region has the DNA TGTGCCAGCAGCTTAGGCCCGTTGAGGGGTGAGCTAGCCAAAAACATTCAGTACTTC. Encoded protein: CASSLGPLRGELAKNIQYF.

This chain joins TRBV15 and TRBJ2-7; 10 nucleotides line up with TRBD1. The CDR3 length is 14 residues. Unmatched junction bases numbered 6, after V lost 5 bases and J lost 5 bases. Looked up from germline, CDR1 is LNHNV and CDR2 is YYDKDF (reference sequence). The DNA of the CDR3 is TGTGCCACCAGCTCGCGACAGGGGGCCCACGAGCAGTACTTC. Translating it yields CATSSRQGAHEQYF.

The chain has TRBV11-1 and TRBJ2-7, with D uncertain. The CDR3 covers 16 residues. Germline V gene lookup returns CDR1 SGHAT and CDR2 FQDESV (reference sequence). With 4 bases removed from V and 3 bases from J, the gap between germline ends came to 19 bases. The CDR3 is CASSSTDGVRNYEQYF. The CDR3 DNA sequence: TGTGCCAGCAGCTCGACTGACGGAGTCCGGAACTACGAGCAGTACTTC.

This clonotype was counted at least ten times. Germline and junction disagree at one end, which may indicate a read error. The CDR3 protein is CASSGRGRANF. For the CDR3, the DNA is TGTGCCAGCAGTGGCAGGGGGCGGGCGAACTTC. The rearrangement uses TRBV12-3 or TRBV12-4 and TRBJ2-7, with 8 bases identical to TRBD1. The CDR3 runs 11 residues.

Many counts were recorded for this clonotype. This may come from a read error, since a much larger clone is one base off. The chain carries TRBV12-3 or TRBV12-4 and TRBJ2-5; the D gene is possibly TRBD1 (6 bases). The length of the CDR3 is 12 residues. The CDR3 loop reads CACSSQGETQYF. DNA for the CDR3: TGTGCCTGCAGTTCCCAGGGGGAGACCCAGTACTTC.

This sequence joins TRBV28 and TRBJ1-5, with 9 nucleotides matching TRBD1. Germline trimming cut 5 bases from V and 3 bases from J; bases unmatched to any gene: 5. CDR3 size: 15 residues. The germline gives CDR1 MDHEN, CDR2 SYDVKM. For the CDR3, the DNA is TGTGCCAGCAGTGGACAGGGGTATGCCAATCAGCCCCAGCATTTT. Its protein is CASSGQGYANQPQHF.

This clonotype was seen ten or more times. This rearrangement joins TRBV6-2 or TRBV6-3 to TRBJ1-5; D is perhaps TRBD1 (5 bases). The germline V gene has CDR1 MNHEY and CDR2 SVGEGT. Trimming removed 2 bases at V and 5 bases at J, with 13 bases between. CDR3 length: 15 residues. CDR3 bases: TGTGCCAGCAGTTACCTGCGCGGGGGGGATCAGCCCCAGCATTTT. It is translated as CASSYLRGGDQPQHF.

This clonotype was seen ten or more times. The J gene is TRBJ2-7, the V gene TRBV6-5; 8 bases align to TRBD2. The CDR3 spans 13 residues. The V gene end was trimmed by 6 bases and the J gene end by 3 bases; junction bases not matched to a gene: 4. CDR1 is MNHEY and CDR2 is SVGAGI in the germline V gene. This chain's CDR3 is CASRTGTSYEQYF. The CDR3 DNA reads as TGTGCCAGCAGAACCGGGACTAGCTACGAGCAGTACTTC.

This clonotype has at least ten counts. V and J are TRBV18 and TRBJ1-2, with D uncertain. The germline V gene encodes CDR1 KGHSH and CDR2 LQKENI. The CDR3 runs 13 residues. Trimming removed 2 bases from V and 7 bases from J, with 11 bases in between. The DNA for the CDR3 is TGTGCCAGCTCACCAGAATCGACGTTTGGCTACACCTTC. Protein: CASSPESTFGYTF.

The sample holds a few counts of this clonotype. The chain joins TRBV7-8 to TRBJ2-4; D unresolved. Germline-derived CDR1 and CDR2 are SGHVS and FQNEAQ. Between the trimmed V and J ends, which lost 1 base and 9 bases, there was a span of 4 bases. The CDR3 totals 11 residues. In DNA form, the CDR3 reads TGTGCCAGCAGCTTAGGTATCATTCAGTACTTC. Encoded protein: CASSLGIIQYF.

This clonotype was recorded at least ten times. The V and J genes are TRBV4-1 and TRBJ2-7; tentatively, D is TRBD1 (6 bases). V lost 0 bases and J lost 6, with 9 bases in between. This CDR3 has 13 amino acids. Looked up from germline, CDR1 is MGHRA and CDR2 is YSYEKL. The CDR3 coding sequence is TGCGCCAGCAGCCAAGAGGAAGGGGGCGAGCAGTACTTC. This translates into CASSQEEGGEQYF.

This clonotype was seen a handful of times. Possible read error: a much larger clone is one base away. The V call is TRBV28, the J call TRBJ1-2; D might be TRBD1 (5 bases). The CDR3 has 14 residues. Looked up from germline, CDR1 is MDHEN and CDR2 is SYDVKM. The CDR3 loop is CATHQGGDNYGYSF. The CDR3 DNA is TGTGCCACCCACCAGGGAGGAGACAACTATGGCTACTCCTTC.

This clonotype was detected ten times or more. This rearrangement joins TRBV7-9 to TRBJ1-1; D perhaps matches TRBD1 (5 bases). Trimming removed 1 base at V and 3 bases at J, with 9 bases between. The length of the CDR3 is 14 residues. The germline V gene encodes CDR1 SEHNR and CDR2 FQNEAQ (reference sequence). CDR3 in DNA: TGTGCCAGCAGCTTAGAGGACAAACACACTGAAGCTTTCTTT. Translation gives CASSLEDKHTEAFF.

This clonotype was detected only a few times. This sequence may be a read error, since a much larger clone differs from it by one base. The genes are TRBV6-2 or TRBV6-3 and TRBJ2-5; D assignment may be TRBD1 or TRBD2 (6 bases each). The germline V gene encodes CDR1 MNHEY and CDR2 SVGEGT. The CDR3 has 13 amino acids. DNA of the CDR3: TGTGCCAGCATGGAACAGGGAGGAGAGACCAAGTACTTC. This encodes CASMEQGGETKYF.

This clonotype was picked up many times. This sequence joins TRBV6-2 or TRBV6-3 and TRBJ2-5; 11 nucleotides agree with TRBD2. CDR1 and CDR2 (germline): MNHEY, SVGEGT. The CDR3 totals 18 residues. The ends lost 0 bases at V and 1 base at J; junction bases unmatched: 7. The CDR3 DNA reads as TGTGCCAGCAGTTACTCCTTGGCTAGCGGGGGGAGCCAAGAGACCCAGTACTTC. Protein product: CASSYSLASGGSQETQYF.

Only a few counts were recorded for this clonotype. The chain is built from TRBV11-2 and TRBJ2-7; no clear D. With 4 bases removed from V and 2 bases from J, the gap between germline ends came to 18 bases. This CDR3 comprises 16 residues. Per germline, CDR1 SGHAT and CDR2 FQNNGV. The CDR3 nucleotides are TGTGCCAGCAGCTCGTTGGGTAGTCTAACGACCTACGAGCAGTACTTC. Its protein product is CASSSLGSLTTYEQYF.

This clonotype was detected only a few times. The chain couples TRBV7-9 to TRBJ2-4; TRBD1 might be the D (5 bases). Trimming removed 4 bases at V and 5 bases at J, with 15 bases between. The germline V gene encodes CDR1 SEHNR and CDR2 FQNEAQ (reference sequence). The CDR3 consists of 15 residues. CDR3 loop: CASSSTQGFENIQYF. DNA for the CDR3: TGTGCCAGCAGCTCGACCCAGGGTTTCGAAAACATTCAGTACTTC.

This clonotype was observed many times. The rearrangement links TRBV27 to TRBJ2-5; D is perhaps TRBD2 (6 bases). The length of the CDR3 is 16 residues. With 5 bases removed from V and 0 bases from J, the gap between germline ends came to 16 bases. Germline V gene lookup returns CDR1 MNHEY and CDR2 SMNVEV (reference sequence). CDR3 loop: CASSTDGGSNQETQYF. The CDR3 DNA reads as TGTGCCAGCAGTACCGACGGAGGGTCAAACCAAGAGACCCAGTACTTC.

There are many counts of this clonotype. The V call is TRBV19, the J call TRBJ1-1; TRBD1 is a possible D gene (6 bases). This CDR3 spans 15 amino acids. Looked up from germline, CDR1 is LNHDA and CDR2 is SQIVND (reference sequence). V was shortened by 5 bases and J by 0 bases, with 13 bases between the two germline ends. As DNA, the CDR3 is TGTGCCAGTAGTCCGCAGGGGCGTATGAACACTGAAGCTTTCTTT. Amino acids: CASSPQGRMNTEAFF.